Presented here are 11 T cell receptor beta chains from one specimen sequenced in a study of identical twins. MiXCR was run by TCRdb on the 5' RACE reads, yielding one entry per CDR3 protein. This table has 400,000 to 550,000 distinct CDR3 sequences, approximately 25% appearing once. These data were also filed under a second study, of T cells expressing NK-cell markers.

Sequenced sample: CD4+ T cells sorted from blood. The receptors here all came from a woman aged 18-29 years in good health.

The CDR3 DNA follows: TGTGCCAGCAACCAAGCGGGAGGGCCGGTTGAGACCCAGTACTTC. Translating it yields CASNQAGGPVETQYF. The chain recombines TRBV9 with TRBJ2-5; TRBD2 agrees at 10 bases. Germline V lookup: CDR1 SGDLS, CDR2 YYNGEE. This CDR3 comprises 15 residues. Germline trimming cut 6 bases from V and 5 bases from J; bases unmatched to any gene: 10.

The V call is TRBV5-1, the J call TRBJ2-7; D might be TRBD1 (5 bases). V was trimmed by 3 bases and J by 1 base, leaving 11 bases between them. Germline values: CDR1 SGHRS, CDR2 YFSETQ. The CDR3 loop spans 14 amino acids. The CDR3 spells CASSSRSGSYEQYF. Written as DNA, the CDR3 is TGCGCCAGCAGCTCCCGGTCAGGGTCCTACGAGCAGTACTTC.

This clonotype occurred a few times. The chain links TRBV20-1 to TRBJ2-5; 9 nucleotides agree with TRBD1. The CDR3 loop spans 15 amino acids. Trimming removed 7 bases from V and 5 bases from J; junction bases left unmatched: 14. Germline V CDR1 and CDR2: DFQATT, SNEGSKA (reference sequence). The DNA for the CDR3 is TGCAGTGTTATTTTCCACGGACAGGGGCCGGAGACCCAGTACTTC. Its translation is CSVIFHGQGPETQYF.

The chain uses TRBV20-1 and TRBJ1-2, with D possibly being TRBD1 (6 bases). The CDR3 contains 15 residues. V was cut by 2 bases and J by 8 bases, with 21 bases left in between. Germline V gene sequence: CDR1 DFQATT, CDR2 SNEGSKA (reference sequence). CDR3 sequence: CSARPPRGEAGGYTF. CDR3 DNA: TGCAGTGCTAGACCACCAAGGGGGGAAGCCGGCGGCTACACCTTC.

The CDR3 sequence is CASSPRDRLNQPQHF. In DNA, the CDR3 is TGTGCCAGCAGTCCCCGGGACAGGCTCAATCAGCCCCAGCATTTT. V and J are TRBV6-1 and TRBJ1-5; TRBD1 matches 8 bases. V dropped 5 bases and J dropped 3; count of bases not matched to a gene: 6. Germline CDR1 MNHNS, CDR2 SASEGT. The CDR3 has 15 residues.

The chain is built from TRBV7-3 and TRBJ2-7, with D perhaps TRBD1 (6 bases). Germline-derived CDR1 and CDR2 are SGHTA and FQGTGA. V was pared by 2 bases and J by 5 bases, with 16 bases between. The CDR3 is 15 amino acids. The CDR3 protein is CASSLSAIQGHEQYF. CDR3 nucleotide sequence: TGTGCCAGCAGCTTATCGGCTATACAGGGCCACGAGCAGTACTTC.

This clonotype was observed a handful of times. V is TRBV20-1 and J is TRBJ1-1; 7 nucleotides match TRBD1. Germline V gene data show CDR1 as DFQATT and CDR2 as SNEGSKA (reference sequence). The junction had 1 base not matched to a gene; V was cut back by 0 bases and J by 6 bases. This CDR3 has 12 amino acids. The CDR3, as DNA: TGCAGTGCTAGAGAAACAGGGGCTGAAGCTTTCTTT. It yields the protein CSARETGAEAFF.

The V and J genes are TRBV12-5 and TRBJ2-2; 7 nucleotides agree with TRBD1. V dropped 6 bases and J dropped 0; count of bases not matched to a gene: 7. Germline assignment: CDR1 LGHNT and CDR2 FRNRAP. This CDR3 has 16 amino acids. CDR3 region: CASGLRDRANTGELFF. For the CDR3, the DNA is TGTGCTAGTGGCCTTAGAGACAGGGCGAACACCGGGGAGCTGTTTTTT.

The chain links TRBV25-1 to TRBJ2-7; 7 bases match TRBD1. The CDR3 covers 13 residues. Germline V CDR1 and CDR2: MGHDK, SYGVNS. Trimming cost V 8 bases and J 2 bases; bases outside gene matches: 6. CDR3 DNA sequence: TGTGCCAGCGGCTCAGGGGGAGCCTACGAGCAGTACTTC. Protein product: CASGSGGAYEQYF.

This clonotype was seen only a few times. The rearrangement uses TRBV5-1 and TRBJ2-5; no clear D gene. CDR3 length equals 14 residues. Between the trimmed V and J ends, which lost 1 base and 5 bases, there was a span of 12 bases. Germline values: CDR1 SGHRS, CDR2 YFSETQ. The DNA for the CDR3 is TGCGCCAGCAGCTTGTGGCGAGCCAGGGAGACCCAGTACTTC. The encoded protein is CASSLWRARETQYF.

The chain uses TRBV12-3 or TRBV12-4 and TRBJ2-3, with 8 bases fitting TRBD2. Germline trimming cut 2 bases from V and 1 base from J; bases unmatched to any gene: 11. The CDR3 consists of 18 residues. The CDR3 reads CASSLFVNYGGGTDTQYF. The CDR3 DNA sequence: TGTGCCAGCAGTTTATTCGTCAATTACGGGGGGGGCACAGATACGCAGTATTTT.